These 25 T cell receptor beta chains were sequenced from one sample in a study of CD8+CD57+ T cells in acquired aplastic anemia. Profiling of TCR beta VDJ combinations and CDR3 sequences used genomic DNA as template. One entry per CDR3 protein, called by TCRdb with MiXCR from the reads. Seen here are 100,000 to 120,000 distinct CDR3 sequences, under 60% observed once, and the top ten hold 30% to 40%. Sequencing was done on a sample of sorted CD4+, CD8+, or CD8+CD57+ T cells (not recorded which) from PBMCs. Receptors were obtained from a human donor in good health, serving as a control.

CDR3: CASSLQPAYEQYF. The CDR3 DNA is TGTGCCAGCAGCTTACAGCCGGCCTACGAGCAGTACTTC. V usage is TRBV7-9 and J usage is TRBJ2-7; D gene uncertain. The CDR3 totals 13 residues. Trimming took off 2 bases at V and 2 bases at J, with 7 bases between the two ends. The germline CDR1 and CDR2 sequences are SEHNR and FQNEAQ (reference sequence). Using reference TRBV7-9 and TRBJ2-7 for the parts outside the CDR3, the full variable domain is DTGVSQNPRHKITKRGQNVTFRCDPISEHNRLYWYRQTLGQGPEFLTYFQNEAQLEKSRLLSDRFSAERPKGSFSTLEIQRTEQGDSAMYLCASSLQPAYEQYFGPGTRLTVT.

This clonotype was found once. The chain joins TRBV11-1 to TRBJ2-3; 8 bases match TRBD2. V was pared by 6 bases and J by 4 bases, with 9 bases of the junction left unmatched. This CDR3 region has 15 residues. The germline V gene encodes CDR1 SGHAT and CDR2 FQDESV (reference sequence). The CDR3 region is CASSSAGGRADTQYF. For the CDR3, the DNA is TGTGCCAGCAGTAGTGCGGGGGGAAGGGCAGATACGCAGTATTTT.

The chain has TRBV20-1 and TRBJ2-1; 12 bases agree with TRBD2. Germline V CDR1 and CDR2: DFQATT, SNEGSKA (reference sequence). The CDR3 consists of 16 residues. After removal of 3 bases from V and 8 bases from J, the junction contained 11 bases not matched to a gene. The CDR3 region is CSASWLAGGTRDEQFF. The CDR3, as DNA: TGCAGTGCTAGCTGGCTAGCGGGGGGGACACGGGATGAGCAGTTCTTC.

V and J are TRBV29-1 and TRBJ2-1, with TRBD2 identical over 11 bases. Trimming removed 1 base from V and 9 bases from J; junction bases left unmatched: 11. The CDR3 runs to 16 residues. The V gene's germline CDR1 is SQVTM and CDR2 ANQGSEA. The CDR3 DNA sequence: TGCAGCGTTGAAGTAGCCGGGCTAGCGGGGGGTCGTGAGCAGTTCTTC. Its protein product is CSVEVAGLAGGREQFF.

There are many counts of this clonotype. CDR3: CASSPSSGTEAFF. In DNA form, the CDR3 reads TGTGCCAGCAGCCCCAGTTCTGGCACTGAAGCTTTCTTT. The chain employs TRBV5-6 and TRBJ1-1; D is unresolved. CDR1 and CDR2 from the germline V gene are SGHDT and YYEEEE. The CDR3 covers 13 residues. V was cut by 4 bases and J by 4 bases, with 11 bases left in between.

V usage is TRBV3-1 and J usage is TRBJ1-6, with no clear D. The CDR3 is made up of 15 amino acids. Germline CDR1 is LGHDT and CDR2 is YNNKEL (reference sequence). V lost 0 bases and J 7 bases, leaving 10 bases between the germline ends. The CDR3 region has the DNA TGTGCCAGCAGCCAAGATTACGTGGGGAATTCACCCCTCCACTTT. Translated, it gives CASSQDYVGNSPLHF.

This clonotype showed up many times. The V and J genes are TRBV10-2 and TRBJ2-7; D is perhaps TRBD1 or TRBD2 (5 bases each). V lost 7 bases and J 0 bases, leaving 7 bases between the germline ends. The CDR3 totals 12 residues. In germline, CDR1 is WSHSY, CDR2 SAAADI. The CDR3 spells CASTGTSYEQYF. In DNA, the CDR3 is TGCGCCAGCACGGGGACCTCCTACGAGCAGTACTTC.

The V and J genes are TRBV19 and TRBJ1-2; TRBD1 matches 7 bases. Looked up from germline, CDR1 is LNHDA and CDR2 is SQIVND (reference sequence). V lost 3 bases, J lost 7 bases, and 2 bases stayed unmatched. CDR3 length equals 12 residues. In nucleotides, the CDR3 is TGTGCCAGTAGTATGGGACAGTCTGGCTACACCTTC. Its protein product is CASSMGQSGYTF.

Notes on this clonotype: At one end, the junction sequence differs from germline, possibly due to a read error. This CDR3 reads CASSVRRSEGNF. CDR3 coding DNA: TGTGCCAGCAGTGTTCGCCGGAGCGAAGGGAACTTC. This chain uses TRBV5-6 with TRBJ2-7, with D uncertain. This CDR3 is built from 12 residues. Germline assignment: CDR1 SGHDT and CDR2 YYEEEE. Full variable domain (rest looked up from reference TRBV5-6 and TRBJ2-7): DAGVTQSPTHLIKTRGQQVTLRCSPKSGHDTVSWYQQALGQGPQFIFQYYEEEERQRGNFPDRFSGHQFPNYSSELNVNALLLGDSALYLCASSVRRSEGNFGPGTRLTVT.

The V and J genes are TRBV5-5 and TRBJ2-2, with D possibly being TRBD2 (6 bases). Per the germline V gene, CDR1 is SGHKS and CDR2 is YYEKEE (reference sequence). The length of the CDR3 is 14 residues. Trimming removed 4 bases at V and 7 bases at J, with 14 bases between. This chain's CDR3 is CASSQRPRGGELFF. CDR3 coding DNA: TGTGCCAGCAGCCAACGCCCGCGGGGCGGGGAGCTGTTTTTT.

The chain combines TRBV15 with TRBJ2-5, with TRBD2 identical over 9 bases. J lost 5 bases, V lost 7 bases, and 8 bases had no gene match. The CDR3 spans 14 residues. Germline assignment: CDR1 LNHNV and CDR2 YYDKDF (reference sequence). This CDR3 reads CATTERGAGETQYF. For the CDR3, the DNA is TGTGCCACCACCGAGCGGGGGGCGGGGGAGACCCAGTACTTC.

As regards this clonotype: It may be a read error: a sequence one base away is much more abundant. This sequence joins TRBV6-5 and TRBJ1-5, with 7 positions matching TRBD1. This CDR3 is 15 amino acids long. Germline V gene sequence: CDR1 MNHEY, CDR2 SVGAGI. J gave up 5 bases and V 4 bases, and 8 bases lay outside the gene matches. CDR3: CASSLSQGFDQPQHF. The CDR3 nucleotides are TGTGCCAGCAGTTTGTCACAGGGGTTCGATCAGCCCCAGCATTTT.

Here the CDR3 DNA reads TGTGCCACCAGCAGCGGGCGGACAGTGAGCACAGATACGCAGTATTTT. This sequence encodes CATSSGRTVSTDTQYF. The chain carries TRBV15 and TRBJ2-3, with D tentatively TRBD1 (6 bases). V lost 3 bases to trimming and J lost 0 bases, with 13 bases between them. Germline CDR1 is LNHNV and CDR2 is YYDKDF (reference sequence). The length of the CDR3 is 16 residues.

This clonotype was counted many times. The V and J genes are TRBV9 and TRBJ2-2, with TRBD1 as a possible D gene (6 bases). Germline V gives CDR1 SGDLS, CDR2 YYNGEE. V lost 0 bases and J lost 1, with 10 bases in between. This CDR3 is built from 16 residues. The CDR3 coding sequence is TGTGCCAGCAGCGTAGTAAAGGGACAGAACACCGGGGAGCTGTTTTTT. Encoded protein: CASSVVKGQNTGELFF.

This clonotype has at least ten counts. This chain links TRBV6-2 or TRBV6-3 with TRBJ2-7; no clear D. Trimming shortened V by 0 bases and J by 7 bases, and 7 bases separated the two germline ends. The CDR3 is 12 amino acids. The germline V gene encodes CDR1 MNHEY and CDR2 SVGEGT. The CDR3 DNA is TGTGCCAGCAGTTACTCTGATACAGAGCAGTACTTC. This translates into CASSYSDTEQYF.

This clonotype was recorded a few times. The chain employs TRBV15 and TRBJ2-7; D could derive from TRBD1 or TRBD2 (5 bases each). V gave up 2 bases and J gave up 4 bases, with 15 bases separating them. CDR1 and CDR2 (germline): LNHNV, YYDKDF (reference sequence). The CDR3 consists of 15 residues. CDR3 protein: CATSRTLGDGYEQYF. Here the CDR3 DNA reads TGTGCCACCAGCAGAACCCTTGGGGACGGGTACGAGCAGTACTTC.

This clonotype was detected only a few times. A much larger clone differs from this one at a single base, so this may be a read error. The V gene is TRBV6-1, the J gene TRBJ1-1; no definite D call. CDR3 length: 14 residues. Germline loops: CDR1 MNHNS, CDR2 SASEGT. The CDR3: CASIGSTPNTEASF. CDR3 in DNA: TGTGCCAGCATAGGATCAACACCGAACACTGAAGCTTCCTTT.

This clonotype was counted a single time. J is TRBJ2-7 and V is TRBV7-9, with 12 bases that match TRBD2. The CDR3 is 16 amino acids. Germline CDR1 and CDR2: SEHNR and FQNEAQ (reference sequence). The junction had 7 bases not matched to a gene; V was cut back by 5 bases and J by 2 bases. The CDR3 DNA sequence: TGTGCCAGCAGCCCATGGACTAGCGGGGAACCCTACGAGCAGTACTTC. Protein sequence: CASSPWTSGEPYEQYF.

This clonotype was counted many times. This chain uses TRBV7-9 with TRBJ2-7; D might be TRBD1 (6 bases). Germline V gene data show CDR1 as SEHNR and CDR2 as FQNEAQ (reference sequence). V was clipped by 5 bases and J by 1 base, with 9 bases between them. The CDR3 is 13 residues long. In DNA form, the CDR3 reads TGTGCCAGCAGCCCTGGACAGTCCTACGAGCAGTACTTC. Its protein product is CASSPGQSYEQYF.

This clonotype was recorded many times. V is TRBV6-1 and J is TRBJ1-2; 9 bases fit TRBD1. The CDR3 is made up of 15 amino acids. The J segment lost 4 bases and the V segment lost 4 bases, leaving 7 bases of the junction unmatched. The germline CDR1 and CDR2 sequences are MNHNS and SASEGT. The CDR3 protein is CASSGRTGAVYGYTF. CDR3 coding DNA: TGTGCCAGCAGTGGGCGGACAGGGGCCGTCTATGGCTACACCTTC.

This chain connects TRBV7-3 to TRBJ2-7; D is perhaps TRBD2 (5 bases). The CDR3 has 13 amino acids. Germline CDR1 is SGHTA and CDR2 is FQGTGA. The germline V and J ends were trimmed by 2 bases and 6 bases, with 11 bases remaining between them. In nucleotides, the CDR3 is TGTGCCAGCAGCTTAGCCGGAGAGGGCGAGCAGTACTTC. Its protein is CASSLAGEGEQYF.

This chain joins TRBV9 and TRBJ1-4; 9 bases match TRBD1. The germline V gene encodes CDR1 SGDLS and CDR2 YYNGEE. The junction had 3 bases not matched to a gene; V was cut back by 4 bases and J by 5 bases. CDR3 size: 14 residues. CDR3 residues: CASSTGQGNEKLFF. Here the CDR3 DNA reads TGTGCCAGCAGCACCGGACAGGGGAATGAAAAACTGTTTTTT.

The rearrangement links TRBV7-2 to TRBJ2-5; tentatively, D is TRBD2 (7 bases). Germline CDR1 SGHTA, CDR2 FQGNSA. The CDR3 is 14 residues long. Deletions cut 4 bases from V and 6 bases from J, with 15 bases between. Written as DNA, the CDR3 is TGTGCCAGCAGCTCAAGGGGGGGCGGCAAGACCCAGTACTTC. Translation: CASSSRGGGKTQYF.

The chain uses TRBV7-2 and TRBJ2-5, with 8 nucleotides matching TRBD2. J gave up 1 base and V 6 bases, and 7 bases lay outside the gene matches. The length of the CDR3 is 15 residues. The V gene's germline CDR1 is SGHTA and CDR2 FQGNSA. CDR3 coding DNA: TGTGCCAGCAGATATTCGGGGGGGAGCCAAGAGACCCAGTACTTC. Translated, it gives CASRYSGGSQETQYF.

In this sample, this clonotype turned up once. The chain employs TRBV15 and TRBJ2-7, with D perhaps matching TRBD1 (6 bases). Germline CDR1 and CDR2: LNHNV and YYDKDF (reference sequence). This CDR3 has 14 residues. V was shortened by 3 bases and J by 0 bases, with 9 bases between the two germline ends. This CDR3 reads CATSSLGASYEQYF. CDR3 in DNA: TGTGCCACCAGCAGCTTGGGGGCCTCCTACGAGCAGTACTTC.